This T cell receptor beta chain derives from a study of blood T cells in healthy people across ages. Through a sample-barcoded 5' primer and a J-beta primer mix, a second PCR was run for roughly 6 to 12 cycles. TCRdb redid the calling of the 5' RACE reads with MiXCR, one entry per CDR3 protein. The table records some 640,000 distinct CDR3 sequences, roughly 30% of them present only once. V gave up 3 bases and J gave up 15 bases, with 25 bases separating them. The CDR3 totals 15 residues. The sequencing sample was made of blood. This chain joins TRBV12-3 or TRBV12-4 and TRBJ2-3; D is unclear. The source of this sequence is a woman aged 80 or over in good health. The CDR3: CASSFEAVSTDMQYF. Here the CDR3 DNA reads TGTGCCAGCAGTTTTGAAGCAGTGAGCACAGATATGCAATATTTT.